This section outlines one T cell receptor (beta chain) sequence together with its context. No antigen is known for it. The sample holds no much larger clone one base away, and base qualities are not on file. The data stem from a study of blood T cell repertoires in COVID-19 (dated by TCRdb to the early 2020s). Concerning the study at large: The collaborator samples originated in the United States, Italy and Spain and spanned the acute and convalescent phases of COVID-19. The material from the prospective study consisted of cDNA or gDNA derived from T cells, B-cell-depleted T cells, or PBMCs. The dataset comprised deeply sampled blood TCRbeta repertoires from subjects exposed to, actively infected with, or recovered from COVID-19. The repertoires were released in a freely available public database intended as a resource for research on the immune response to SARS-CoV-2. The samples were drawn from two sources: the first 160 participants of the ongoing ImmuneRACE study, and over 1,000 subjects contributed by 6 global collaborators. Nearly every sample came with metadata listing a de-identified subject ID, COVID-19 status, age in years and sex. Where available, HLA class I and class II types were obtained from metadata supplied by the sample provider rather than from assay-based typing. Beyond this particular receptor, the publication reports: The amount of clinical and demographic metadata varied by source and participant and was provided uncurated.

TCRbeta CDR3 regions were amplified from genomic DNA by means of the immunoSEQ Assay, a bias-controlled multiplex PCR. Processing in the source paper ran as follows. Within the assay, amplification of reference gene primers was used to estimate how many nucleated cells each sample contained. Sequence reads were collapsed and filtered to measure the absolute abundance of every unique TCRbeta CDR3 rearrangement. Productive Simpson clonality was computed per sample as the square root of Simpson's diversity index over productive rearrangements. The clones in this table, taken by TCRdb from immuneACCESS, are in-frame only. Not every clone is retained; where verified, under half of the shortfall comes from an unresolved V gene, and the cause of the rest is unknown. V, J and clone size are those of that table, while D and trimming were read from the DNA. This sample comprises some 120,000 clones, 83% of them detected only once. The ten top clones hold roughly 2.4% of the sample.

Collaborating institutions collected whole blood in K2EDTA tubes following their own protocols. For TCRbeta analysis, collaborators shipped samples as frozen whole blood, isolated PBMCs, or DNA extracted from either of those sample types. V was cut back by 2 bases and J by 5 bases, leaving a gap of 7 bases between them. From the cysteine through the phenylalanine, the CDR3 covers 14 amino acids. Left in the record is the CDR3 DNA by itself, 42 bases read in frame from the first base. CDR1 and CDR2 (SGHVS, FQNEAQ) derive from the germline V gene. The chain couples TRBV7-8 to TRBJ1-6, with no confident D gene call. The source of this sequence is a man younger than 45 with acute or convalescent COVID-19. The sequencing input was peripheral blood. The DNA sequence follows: TGTGCCAGCAGCTTACAGGCAGATAATTCACCCCTCCACTTT. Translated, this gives CASSLQADNSPLHF. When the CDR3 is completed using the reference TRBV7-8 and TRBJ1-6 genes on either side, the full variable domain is GAGVSQSPRYKVAKRGQDVALRCDPISGHVSLFWYQQALGQGPEFLTYFQNEAQLDKSGLPSDRFFAERPEGSVSTLKIQRTQQEDSAVYLCASSLQADNSPLHFGNGTRLTVT.